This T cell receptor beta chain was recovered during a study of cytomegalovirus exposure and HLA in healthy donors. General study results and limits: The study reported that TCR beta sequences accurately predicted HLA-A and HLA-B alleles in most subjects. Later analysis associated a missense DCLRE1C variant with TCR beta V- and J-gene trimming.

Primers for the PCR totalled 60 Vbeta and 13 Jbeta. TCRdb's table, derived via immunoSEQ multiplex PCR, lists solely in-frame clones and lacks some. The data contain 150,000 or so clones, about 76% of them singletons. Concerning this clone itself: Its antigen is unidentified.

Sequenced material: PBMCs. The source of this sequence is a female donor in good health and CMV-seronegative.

The CDR3 bases are TGTGCCAGCAGCCCCCGGACAGGCTACGAGCAGTACTTC. Encoded protein: CASSPRTGYEQYF. The J gene is TRBJ2-7, the V gene TRBV11-2, with TRBD1 matching 7 bases. J lost 3 bases, V lost 5 bases, and 4 bases had no gene match. CDR1 is SGHAT and CDR2 is FQNNGV in the germline V gene. This CDR3 region has 13 residues.